The present TCR beta chain was sequenced within a study of monozygotic twins with inflammatory bowel disease. Study-level points and caveats: Fewer shared clonotypes with others were found in IBD patients than in healthy twins, especially with disease activity. Using the inverse Simpson index, IBD patients had lower TCRbeta diversity than healthy co-twins.

Every donor provided one blood sample measuring approximately 2.7 ml. The authors used about 3,500 ng of total RNA per TCR library. TCRdb processed the 5' RACE reads again and assigns one entry to each CDR3 protein, with no DNA. The sample data list about 170,000 distinct CDR3 sequences. Per the germline V gene, CDR1 is MNHEY and CDR2 is SMNVEV (reference sequence). This CDR3 spans 14 amino acids. In the case of this clonotype: Its antigen is not known.

Sequencing was performed on blood. The sequence derives from a human donor with ulcerative colitis or Crohn's disease, or a healthy co-twin of an affected twin (not recorded which). The genes are TRBV27 and TRBJ1-1; TCRdb picks TRBD1, but there is no DNA to check that call. This CDR3 is CASSKQGMNTEAFF.